These T cell receptor beta chains were read from a single sample in a study of T cell responses to AZD1222 COVID-19 vaccine. Profiling relied on immunoSEQ multiplex PCR, and the TCRdb table lists in-frame clones only, not all of them. The sample yields around 140,000 clones, approximately 92% seen once. Here the sequenced sample was peripheral blood, taken on day 0 of AZD1222 vaccination. The receptors were sampled from an adult in good health. Each CDR3 is given with its conserved first and last residue. Each record gives: D gene, J gene, clone size, V gene, CDR3 protein, CDR3 DNA. A D gene is named only where the DNA matches it firmly. Size is stated for part of the rows, as once, few or many counts, or as a class when the clone is expanded.

TRBD1 TRBJ1-6 NA TRBV3-1/TRBV3-2 CASSRPGQGNSPLHF TGTGCCAGCAGCCGGCCGGGACAGGGAAATTCACCCCTCCACTTT
NA TRBJ1-6 NA TRBV2 CASSEVVNSPLHF TGTGCCAGCAGTGAAGTAGTTAATTCACCCCTCCACTTT
TRBD1 TRBJ1-2 NA TRBV29-1 CSVIFSGTGLSNGYTF TGCAGCGTCATATTTTCCGGGACAGGCCTATCAAATGGCTACACCTTC
NA TRBJ1-5 NA TRBV5-4 CASSFGNQPQHF TGTGCCAGCAGCTTTGGGAATCAGCCCCAGCATTTT
TRBD1 TRBJ1-5 NA TRBV6-5 CASSRGQAGQPQHF TGTGCCAGCAGCAGAGGACAGGCGGGTCAGCCCCAGCATTTT
TRBD2 TRBJ2-6 NA TRBV5-1 CASSAGGKVSSGANVLTF TGCGCCAGCAGCGCGGGGGGCAAGGTCAGCTCTGGGGCCAACGTCCTGACTTTC
NA TRBJ2-3 NA TRBV28 CASIKGGTDTQYF TGTGCCAGCATAAAGGGGGGCACAGATACGCAGTATTTT
TRBD1 TRBJ2-7 few TRBV7-9 CASSLGTGEYEQYF TGTGCCAGCAGCTTAGGGACAGGGGAATACGAGCAGTACTTC
NA TRBJ1-2 NA TRBV27 CASSLFGNTNYGYTF TGTGCCAGCAGTTTATTTGGGAACACTAACTATGGCTACACCTTC
NA TRBJ1-2 NA TRBV6-5 CASMSQYYGYTF TGTGCCAGCATGAGTCAGTACTATGGCTACACCTTC
TRBD2 TRBJ2-1 NA TRBV5-1 CASSLGPRAGGENEQFF TGCGCCAGCAGCTTGGGTCCCCGAGCGGGAGGGGAAAATGAGCAGTTCTTC
TRBD1 TRBJ2-7 NA TRBV7-9 CASSPPGTGSYEQYF TGTGCCAGCAGCCCTCCCGGGACAGGGAGCTACGAGCAGTACTTC
NA TRBJ1-5 NA TRBV30 CAWSQVGQLNQPQHF TGTGCCTGGAGTCAGGTCGGACAGCTAAATCAGCCCCAGCATTTT
NA TRBJ2-5 NA TRBV18 CASSPITEETQYF TGTGCCAGCTCACCTATTACGGAAGAGACCCAGTACTTC
NA TRBJ1-2 once TRBV28 CASRQNLRDGRTTNYGYTF TGTGCCAGCAGACAGAACCTCCGGGACGGAAGAACTACTAACTATGGCTACACCTTC
NA TRBJ2-3 NA TRBV28 CASEGVEQTTQYF TGTGCCAGCGAGGGGGTAGAACAGACTACGCAGTATTTT
NA TRBJ2-7 NA TRBV9 CASSSGGPTSYEQYF TGTGCCAGCAGCTCCGGGGGCCCTACCTCCTACGAGCAGTACTTC
TRBD2 TRBJ2-7 NA TRBV4-1 CASSLTSGLAGVYEQYF TGCGCCAGCAGCCTAACGTCGGGACTAGCGGGAGTCTACGAGCAGTACTTC
NA TRBJ2-1 once TRBV24-1 CALLWDPFFYNEQFF TGTGCCTTGCTATGGGACCCGTTTTTCTACAATGAGCAGTTCTTC
NA TRBJ1-5 NA TRBV6-5 CASSQQGLNQPQHF TGTGCCAGCAGTCAACAGGGCTTAAATCAGCCCCAGCATTTT
NA TRBJ1-4 NA TRBV5-8 CASRRNRASNEKLFF TGTGCCAGCAGGAGAAATAGGGCCTCTAATGAAAAACTGTTTTTT
TRBD1 TRBJ1-2 NA TRBV5-5 CASSGRTGHYGYTF TGTGCCAGCAGCGGACGGACAGGGCACTATGGCTACACCTTC
TRBD1 TRBJ1-5 NA TRBV19 CASSFRQGGNQPQHF TGTGCCAGTAGTTTCCGACAGGGGGGGAATCAGCCCCAGCATTTT
TRBD2 TRBJ2-5 NA TRBV5-1 CASSPERGGLETQYF TGCGCCAGCAGCCCCGAGCGGGGGGGCCTCGAGACCCAGTACTTC